Presented here are 21 T cell receptor beta chains from one specimen sequenced in a study of T cell responses to AZD1222 COVID-19 vaccine. Profiling relied on immunoSEQ multiplex PCR, and the TCRdb table lists in-frame clones only, not all of them. The top ten hold more than 0.85% of the sample, which has approximately 140,000 clones, roughly 93% seen once. The sequences come from peripheral blood, collected on day 0 of MenACWY control vaccination. The receptors were gathered from an adult in good health.

The chain couples TRBV10-2 to TRBJ1-2, with D possibly TRBD1 on 5 matching bases. CDR1 WSHSY and CDR2 SAAADI come from the germline V gene. The CDR3 loop spans 16 amino acids. With 7 bases removed from V and 6 bases from J, the gap between germline ends came to 24 bases. CDR3 region: CASTQLGLQQGHGYTF. The CDR3 DNA is TGCGCCAGCACTCAACTAGGACTCCAGCAGGGACATGGCTACACCTTC.

CDR3 nucleotides: TGTGCCAGCAGCTTAGGCTCAGGGGTGGCTGGCTACACCTTC. It yields the protein CASSLGSGVAGYTF. The chain has TRBV7-9 and TRBJ1-2; D possibly corresponds to TRBD1 (6 bases). Germline loops: CDR1 SEHNR, CDR2 FQNEAQ (reference sequence). With 1 base removed from V and 7 bases from J, the gap between germline ends came to 13 bases. CDR3 size: 14 residues.

This chain connects TRBV18 to TRBJ2-5; the D is unclear. CDR1 and CDR2 from the germline V gene are KGHSH and LQKENI. The V and J ends lost 3 bases and 13 bases respectively, with 18 bases between them. The CDR3 covers 13 residues. DNA of the CDR3: TGTGCCAGCTCACCTTCATCGGACGCGACCTGGTACTTC. As protein: CASSPSSDATWYF.

The rearrangement joins TRBV15 to TRBJ2-5; D possibly corresponds to TRBD2 (5 bases). From germline, CDR1 is LNHNV and CDR2 YYDKDF (reference sequence). V was pared by 1 base and J by 4 bases, with 10 bases between. The CDR3 is made up of 14 amino acids. The CDR3 nucleotides read TGTGCCACCAGCAGAGGAGGGCCGGGAGAGACCCAGTACTTC. Amino acids: CATSRGGPGETQYF.

The chain joins TRBV4-3 to TRBJ1-4; D is ambiguous. V shed 4 bases and J shed 2 bases, with 11 bases lying between them. The CDR3 covers 15 residues. Germline assignment: CDR1 LGHNA and CDR2 YSLEER. The CDR3 region has the DNA TGCGCCAGCAGCCCCGAACCGGGGACTAATGAAAAACTGTTTTTT. Translation gives CASSPEPGTNEKLFF.

The chain combines TRBV5-5 with TRBJ1-3, with 11 bases aligning to TRBD1. V dropped 3 bases and J dropped 2; count of bases not matched to a gene: 4. Germline V lookup: CDR1 SGHKS, CDR2 YYEKEE (reference sequence). The CDR3 runs to 16 residues. The CDR3 DNA sequence: TGTGCCAGCAGCTCCATGGGACAGGGGGCTGGAAACACCATATATTTT. It specifies CASSSMGQGAGNTIYF. Supplemented by reference TRBV5-5 and TRBJ1-3, the full variable domain reads DAGVTQSPTHLIKTRGQQVTLRCSPISGHKSVSWYQQVLGQGPQFIFQYYEKEERGRGNFPDRFSARQFPNYSSELNVNALLLGDSALYLCASSSMGQGAGNTIYFGEGSWLTVV.

In its sample, this clone was seen once. The rearrangement uses TRBV28 and TRBJ2-5; 10 bases are shared with TRBD1. Germline CDR1 reads MDHEN; CDR2 reads SYDVKM. Trimming cost V 5 bases and J 5 bases; bases outside gene matches: 2. This CDR3 contains 13 residues. This CDR3 reads CASSGTGVETQYF. The CDR3 DNA sequence: TGTGCCAGCAGTGGGACAGGGGTTGAGACCCAGTACTTC.

The CDR3 region is CASSVGSGLYNEQFF. Written as DNA, the CDR3 is TGTGCCAGCAGCGTAGGTTCCGGACTGTACAATGAGCAGTTCTTC. This chain connects TRBV9 to TRBJ2-1; tentatively, D is TRBD2 (5 bases). The germline gives CDR1 SGDLS, CDR2 YYNGEE. CDR3 length: 15 amino acids. Trimming took off 0 bases at V and 4 bases at J, with 11 bases between the two ends.

The gene calls are TRBV29-1 and TRBJ2-5, with a weak D call TRBD2 (5 bases). The germline V and J ends were trimmed by 8 bases and 1 base, with 11 bases remaining between them. This CDR3 spans 12 amino acids. CDR1 SQVTM and CDR2 ANQGSEA come from the germline V gene. In DNA, the CDR3 is TGCAGCATAAGCGGATTCCAAGAGACCCAGTACTTC. It is translated as CSISGFQETQYF.

The rearrangement uses TRBV7-2 and TRBJ1-1; no definite D call. In germline, CDR1 is SGHTA, CDR2 FQGNSA. The CDR3 consists of 11 residues. The V end was cut by 6 bases, the J end by 11 bases, with 13 bases between. The DNA of the CDR3 is TGTGCCAGCAGTACCGGCCTTAGGGCTTTCTTT. Its protein is CASSTGLRAFF.

V and J are TRBV19 and TRBJ2-1; D is possibly TRBD2 (7 bases). Per the germline V gene, CDR1 is LNHDA and CDR2 is SQIVND (reference sequence). The CDR3 spans 17 residues. V was clipped by 1 base and J by 2 bases, with 15 bases between them. CDR3 coding DNA: TGTGCCAGTAGTATAGTACACGGGCGGGGGCCCTACAATGAGCAGTTCTTC. Translation: CASSIVHGRGPYNEQFF.

The chain joins TRBV4-3 to TRBJ1-1, with D unresolved. The CDR3 covers 14 residues. Germline CDR1 and CDR2: LGHNA and YSLEER. V was pared by 3 bases and J by 0 bases, with 8 bases between. The CDR3 loop reads CASSQGIMNTEAFF. CDR3 in DNA: TGCGCCAGCAGCCAGGGGATCATGAACACTGAAGCTTTCTTT.

This chain uses TRBV5-6 with TRBJ2-7, with 7 bases identical to TRBD1. Trimming took 4 bases from V and 3 from J; bases not matched to a gene: 7. This CDR3 comprises 14 residues. CDR1 is SGHDT and CDR2 is YYEEEE in the germline V gene. The chain's CDR3 is CASSQGQDFYEQYF. In DNA, the CDR3 is TGTGCCAGCAGCCAAGGACAGGACTTCTACGAGCAGTACTTC.

V and J are TRBV6-5 and TRBJ1-1; D unresolved. The CDR3 has 12 residues. V was shortened by 5 bases and J by 0 bases, with 4 bases between the two germline ends. From germline, CDR1 is MNHEY and CDR2 SVGAGI. The CDR3 protein is CASSRMNTEAFF. DNA of the CDR3: TGTGCCAGCAGTCGAATGAACACTGAAGCTTTCTTT.

This clone was detected once. The J gene is TRBJ2-3, the V gene TRBV6-5; TRBD2 aligns across 11 bases. This CDR3 contains 15 residues. Germline values: CDR1 MNHEY, CDR2 SVGAGI. Trimming took 5 bases from V and 8 from J; bases not matched to a gene: 9. CDR3 sequence reads: CASSLAGGSTVTQYF. CDR3 coding DNA: TGTGCCAGCAGTCTAGCGGGGGGTTCTACGGTTACGCAGTATTTT.

V is TRBV5-4 and J is TRBJ1-4; no firm D call. Germline values: CDR1 SGHNT, CDR2 YYREEE (reference sequence). This CDR3 spans 14 amino acids. The V and J ends lost 1 base and 0 bases respectively, with 4 bases between them. This chain's CDR3 is CASSLLATNEKLFF. CDR3 nucleotides: TGTGCCAGCAGCTTGCTCGCAACTAATGAAAAACTGTTTTTT.

This clone was recorded once. The chain carries TRBV2 and TRBJ1-2; D is undetermined. The V gene lost 7 bases and the J gene lost 1 base, with 16 bases spanning the gap. There are 15 residues in the CDR3. Germline CDR1 is SNHLY and CDR2 is FYNNEI. Here the CDR3 DNA reads TGTGCCAGCACCATTGGAGGTCTCCTTAACTATGGCTACACCTTC. It encodes CASTIGGLLNYGYTF.

The chain carries TRBV14 and TRBJ2-2; 10 bases map to TRBD2. The germline V gene encodes CDR1 SGHDN and CDR2 FVKESK. The V gene end was trimmed by 4 bases and the J gene end by 5 bases; junction bases not matched to a gene: 7. The CDR3 runs 16 residues. The CDR3 sequence: CASSRRLAGDTGELFF. CDR3 DNA: TGTGCCAGCAGCCGAAGGCTAGCGGGAGATACCGGGGAGCTGTTTTTT.

The V gene is TRBV5-6, the J gene TRBJ1-2; D ambiguous. V was clipped by 3 bases and J by 3 bases, with 3 bases between them. Germline V gene data show CDR1 as SGHDT and CDR2 as YYEEEE. CDR3 size: 11 residues. CDR3 region: CASSWDYGYTF. The CDR3 DNA is TGTGCCAGCAGCTGGGACTATGGCTACACCTTC.

J is TRBJ2-2 and V is TRBV4-1; a possible D gene is TRBD1 (6 bases). CDR1 is MGHRA and CDR2 is YSYEKL in the germline V gene. This CDR3 is built from 13 residues. Trimming left V 1 base short and J 8 bases short, with 8 bases between. The CDR3 nucleotides are TGCGCCAGCAGCCAAGGACAGGCAGGGGAGCTGTTTTTT. Translating gives CASSQGQAGELFF.

V is TRBV6-2 or TRBV6-3 and J is TRBJ1-5; no clear D gene. The V gene lost 0 bases and the J gene lost 5 bases, with 8 bases spanning the gap. Germline V gene sequence: CDR1 MNHEY, CDR2 SVGEGT. The CDR3 totals 14 residues. The DNA of the CDR3 is TGTGCCAGCAGTTACTCTACTTTGGATCAGCCCCAGCATTTT. Translating gives CASSYSTLDQPQHF.